The sequence of this TCR beta chain was determined in a study of tissue T cells after allogeneic stem cell transplantation. Findings and limits, study-wide: Shared clones across patients were few; motif clustering revealed tissue-specific shared signatures. Blood and spleen captured only part of the tissue TCR repertoire.

The germline V gene has CDR1 FNHDT and CDR2 SITEND (reference sequence). The length of the CDR3 is 16 residues. As to this clone: Its antigen is still unknown. Since a far larger clone is one base different, this is likely a read error. Gene names and germline refer to mouse. Read coverage stops 1 residue before the CDR3 terminus; the germline J gene supplies the remainder. Additional DNA sequences in this sample encode the identical CDR3.

The time point denotes: mouse harvest day 14 after allogeneic transplant. Mouse grafts combined 10^7 T-cell-depleted bone marrow cells with 10^6 splenic CD5+ T cells. B6 (H2b) cells into BALB/c (H2d) mice; tissues taken at day 7 or 14. Only in-frame clones appear in the TCRdb table, and some are missing; sequencing was by immunoSEQ multiplex PCR. The sample holds over a thousand clones, roughly half seen once. The TCR originated in a female BALB/c mouse given C57BL/6 T cells with graft-versus-host disease after an allogeneic hematopoietic cell transplant. The chain links TRBV19 to TRBJ2-4, with TRBD2 matching over 9 bases. Sequencing input: spleen. CDR3 residues: CASSIGTGSSQNTLYF. CDR3 bases read: TGCGCCAGCAGTATTGGGACTGGGTCTAGTCAAAACACCTTGTAC.